This T cell receptor beta chain was sequenced for a study of blood T cell repertoires in COVID-19. Study background: Some COVID-19 samples were acute and others convalescent; all came from the United States, Italy and Spain.

Original methodology: Counts of nucleated cells, estimated from reference gene primer amplification, were obtained. TCRdb keeps only in-frame clones here, not all; method: immunoSEQ multiplex PCR. V, J and clone size are those of that table, while D and trimming were read from the DNA. The sample lists approximately 130,000 clones; around 85% were seen once. CDR3 size: 16 residues. Losses at the gene ends were 0 bases for V and 7 bases for J; bases not matched to a gene: 8. Germline V gene sequence: CDR1 SGHRS, CDR2 YFSETQ. Sequencing was done on a sample of peripheral blood. The V gene is TRBV5-1, the J gene TRBJ2-1, with 9 bases identical to TRBD2. This clonotype was sampled from a human donor in a cohort sampled during active COVID-19. CDR3 sequence: CASSLGISGRTNEQFF. CDR3 bases: TGCGCCAGCAGCTTGGGGATCAGCGGGAGGACGAATGAGCAGTTCTTC. The full variable domain, completed using reference TRBV5-1 and TRBJ2-1, is KAGVTQTPRYLIKTRGQQVTLSCSPISGHRSVSWYQQTPGQGLQFLFEYFSETQRNKGNFPGRFSGRQFSNSRSEMNVSTLELGDSALYLCASSLGISGRTNEQFFGPGTRLTVL.